Below, 3 T cell receptor beta chains from the same sample are listed, as sequenced in a study of blood T cell repertoires in COVID-19. Produced via immunoSEQ multiplex PCR; TCRdb's table is partial and in-frame only. The sample yields about 140,000 clones, approximately 86% seen once. The sequenced sample consisted of PBMCs or T cells enriched from blood (not recorded which). The source is a woman between 40 and 55 years old who had recovered from COVID-19.

The chain links TRBV30 to TRBJ2-6; perhaps TRBD1 as D (6 bases). Germline CDR1 reads GTSNPN; CDR2 reads SVGIG (reference sequence). This CDR3 has 18 residues. CDR3 coding DNA: TGTGCTGGAGCTTTCTCCCGGGACACGCTCTCTGGGGCCAACGTCCTGACTTTC. It translates to CAGAFSRDTLSGANVLTF.

The V and J genes are TRBV6-5 and TRBJ1-5; tentatively, D is TRBD1 (5 bases). CDR1 and CDR2 from the germline V gene are MNHEY and SVGAGI. CDR3 length equals 14 residues. V lost 7 bases, J lost 6 bases, and 16 bases lay in between. Here the CDR3 reads CASIPGEGAQPQHF. The CDR3 coding sequence is TGTGCCAGCATCCCGGGGGAGGGTGCTCAGCCCCAGCATTTT.

This clone was picked up a small number of times. This chain uses TRBV19 with TRBJ2-7; the D is unclear. The CDR3 sequence is 13 residues long. Germline V gene sequence: CDR1 LNHDA, CDR2 SQIVND (reference sequence). Trimming pared 3 bases from V and 5 bases from J, leaving 11 bases between. In DNA form, the CDR3 reads TGTGCCAGTAGTATGCGAGGAAAGGACGAGCAGTACTTC. It translates to CASSMRGKDEQYF.